The rows below give T cell receptor beta chains drawn from one sample of a study of T-cell reconstitution after alpha-beta-depleted transplantation in children. TCRdb re-called the PCR reads with MiXCR, one entry per CDR3 protein. The sample shows roughly 570,000 distinct CDR3 sequences, over 20% of them seen only once. Sequencing used PBMCs, obtained before TCRalphabeta/CD19-depleted stem cell transplant. The receptors here all came from a boy younger than two with Wiskott-Aldrich syndrome, due to receive a stem cell transplant. Both conserved end residues are part of each CDR3. Each record gives: CDR3 protein, CDR3 DNA, J gene, CDR3 length, clone size, V gene, D gene. A D gene is named only where the DNA matches it firmly. Not every row has a clone size; where given, it reads once, few, many or a size class.

CATASGVPYEQYF | TGTGCCACCGCTAGCGGAGTCCCCTACGAGCAGTACTTC | TRBJ2-7 | 13 | . | TRBV25-1 | TRBD2
CASSPSPETPYEQYF | TGCGCCAGCAGCCCGAGCCCTGAAACTCCCTACGAGCAGTACTTC | TRBJ2-7 | 15 | . | TRBV4-1 | .
CASSLGQGSEQFF | TGCGCCAGCAGCCTGGGACAGGGAAGTGAGCAGTTCTTC | TRBJ2-1 | 13 | few | TRBV5-1 | TRBD1
CASMTGGDGNEQFF | TGTGCCAGTATGACAGGGGGCGATGGCAATGAGCAGTTCTTC | TRBJ2-1 | 14 | . | TRBV19 | TRBD1
CASSKKFTGRETGELFF | TGTGCCAGCAGCAAAAAATTTACAGGGAGGGAAACCGGGGAGCTGTTTTTT | TRBJ2-2 | 17 | few | TRBV9 | .
CASRAQGATGELFF | TGTGCCAGCAGGGCCCAGGGGGCAACCGGGGAGCTGTTTTTT | TRBJ2-2 | 14 | . | TRBV2 | TRBD1
CAISESKGPGANVLTF | TGTGCCATCAGTGAGTCGAAGGGACCTGGGGCCAACGTCCTGACTTTC | TRBJ2-6 | 16 | . | TRBV10-3 | .
CASSLGDGERYTF | TGCGCCAGCAGCCTGGGGGACGGCGAGCGATACACCTTC | TRBJ1-2 | 13 | . | TRBV5-1 | .
CAISESGGLYEQYF | TGTGCCATCAGTGAGTCGGGAGGACTCTACGAGCAGTACTTC | TRBJ2-7 | 14 | few | TRBV10-3 | .
CASSLVASANTGELFF | TGTGCCAGCAGCTTGGTCGCCAGCGCGAACACCGGGGAGCTGTTTTTT | TRBJ2-2 | 16 | . | TRBV5-5 | .
CASSISGKSYEQYF | TGCGCCAGCAGCATAAGCGGAAAATCCTACGAGCAGTACTTC | TRBJ2-7 | 14 | . | TRBV5-1 | .
CATALNLNTGELFF | TGTGCCACCGCTTTAAACCTGAACACCGGGGAGCTGTTTTTT | TRBJ2-2 | 14 | . | TRBV7-9 | .
CASSLPLGVGQETQYF | TGCGCCAGCAGCCTGCCGTTGGGGGTCGGGCAAGAGACCCAGTACTTC | TRBJ2-5 | 16 | . | TRBV5-1 | .
CASTGGGSTNEKLFF | TGTGCCAGCACTGGGGGAGGGTCAACTAATGAAAAACTGTTTTTT | TRBJ1-4 | 15 | few | TRBV28 | .
CASSEPAGTGVYEQYF | TGTGCCAGCAGTGAACCCGCCGGGACAGGGGTCTACGAGCAGTACTTC | TRBJ2-7 | 16 | few | TRBV25-1 | TRBD1
CATSDLSATPGDNEQFF | TGTGCCACCAGTGATTTAAGTGCGACCCCTGGGGACAATGAGCAGTTCTTC | TRBJ2-1 | 17 | . | TRBV24-1 | .
CATSLTSRLLGTQYF | TGTGCCACCTCCCTGACTAGCCGATTGCTGGGGACCCAGTACTTC | TRBJ2-5 | 15 | once | TRBV3-1 | TRBD2
CAISEHYDQYF | TGTGCCATCAGTGAGCACTACGACCAGTACTTC | TRBJ2-7 | 11 | . | TRBV10-3 | .
CASSLLQEGGRTQYF | TGCGCCAGCAGCTTGTTACAGGAGGGGGGGAGGACCCAGTACTTC | TRBJ2-5 | 15 | . | TRBV5-1 | .
CSAGPQGQEQFF | TGCAGTGCTGGCCCACAGGGCCAAGAGCAGTTCTTC | TRBJ2-1 | 12 | . | TRBV20-1 | .
CASSLEGTLEAYEQYF | TGTGCCAGCAGCTTAGAGGGGACACTAGAAGCCTACGAGCAGTACTTC | TRBJ2-7 | 16 | few | TRBV7-6 | .
CATSEHGQGRLNEQFF | TGTGCCACCAGTGAACACGGACAGGGGAGGTTGAATGAGCAGTTCTTC | TRBJ2-1 | 16 | . | TRBV24-1 | TRBD1